This T cell receptor (beta chain) was recorded in a study of technical replicates of blood from a few donors. This CDR3 contains 14 residues. Looked up from germline, CDR1 is GTSNPN and CDR2 is SVGIG (reference sequence). Generated by immunoSEQ multiplex PCR, the TCRdb table keeps only in-frame clones and is missing some. The data show 75,000 to 100,000 clones, around 96% seen once. This clone was recorded only once. The receptor was isolated from a human donor in good health. The rearrangement uses TRBV30 and TRBJ2-7; 7 bases are a match to TRBD2. Sequenced input: T cells isolated from PBMCs. The CDR3 bases are TGTGGCCTCTCTAGCGGCGGGCGGGGTTACGAGCAGTACTTC. It translates to CGLSSGGRGYEQYF.